This TCR beta chain was identified during a study of PD-L1 blockade in urothelial cancer. At the level of the study: Of around 31 patients, about 24 were males with bladder-origin urothelial cancer.

Comment on this clone: Its matching antigen is unknown.

General study results and limits: When pretreatment blood TCR clonality was below the median, it predicted better survival. Tumor-linked clones in blood grew more by 3 weeks in durable-benefit patients.

Time point defined: pretreatment peripheral blood. Patients' urothelial carcinoma was locally advanced or metastatic. TCRdb's copy holds only in-frame clones and misses some; the assay was immunoSEQ multiplex PCR. The data show roughly 95,000 clones, with around 87% seen just once and approximately 2% held by the top ten. The CDR3 spans 19 residues. Trimming shortened V by 2 bases and J by 3 bases, and 20 bases separated the two germline ends. Germline loops: CDR1 MNHNS, CDR2 SASEGT. The chain carries TRBV6-1 and TRBJ2-6; unclear D gene. This sequence was found in a man in his 60s with urothelial cancer. The specimen was PBMCs, collected around atezolizumab (anti-PD-L1) treatment. In DNA form, the CDR3 reads TGTGCCAGCAGTGAATTCGTGCGGCGAGGAGCGCGTGGGGCCAACGTCCTGACTTTC. This translates into CASSEFVRRGARGANVLTF.